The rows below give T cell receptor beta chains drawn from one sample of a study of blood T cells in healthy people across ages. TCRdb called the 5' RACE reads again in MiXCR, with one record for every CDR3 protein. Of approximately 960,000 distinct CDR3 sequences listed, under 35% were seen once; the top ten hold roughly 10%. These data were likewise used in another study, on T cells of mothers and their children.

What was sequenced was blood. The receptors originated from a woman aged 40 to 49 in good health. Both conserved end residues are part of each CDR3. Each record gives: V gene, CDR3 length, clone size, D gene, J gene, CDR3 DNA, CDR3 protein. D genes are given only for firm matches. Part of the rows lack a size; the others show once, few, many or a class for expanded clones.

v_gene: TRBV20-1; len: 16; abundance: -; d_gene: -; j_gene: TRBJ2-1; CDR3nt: TGCAGTGCTAGACCCGCTCTTCCCCATTCCTACAATGAGCAGTTCTTC; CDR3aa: CSARPALPHSYNEQFF
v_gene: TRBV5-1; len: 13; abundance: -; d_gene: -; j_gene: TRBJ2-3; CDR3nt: TGCGCCAGCAGCTTAGTGCCGACAGATACGCAGGATTTT; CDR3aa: CASSLVPTDTQDF
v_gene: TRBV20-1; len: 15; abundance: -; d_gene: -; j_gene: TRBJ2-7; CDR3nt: TGCAGTGCTAGAGATCGGGGAAGCTCCCCTGTCGAGCAGTACTTC; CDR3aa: CSARDRGSSPVEQYF
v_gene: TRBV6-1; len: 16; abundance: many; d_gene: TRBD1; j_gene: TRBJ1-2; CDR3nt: TGTGCCAGCAGTCCATACGATGGGACAGGGCATTATGGCTACACCTTC; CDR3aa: CASSPYDGTGHYGYTF
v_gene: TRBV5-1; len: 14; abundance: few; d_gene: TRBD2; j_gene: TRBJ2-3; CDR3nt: TGCGCCAGCAGTACGGCGGGGGGGCCGGATACGCAGTATTTT; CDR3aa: CASSTAGGPDTQYF
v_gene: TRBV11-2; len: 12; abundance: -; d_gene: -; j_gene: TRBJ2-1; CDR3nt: TGTGCCAGCAGCGTTTCATGGAATGAGCAGTTCTTC; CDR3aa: CASSVSWNEQFF
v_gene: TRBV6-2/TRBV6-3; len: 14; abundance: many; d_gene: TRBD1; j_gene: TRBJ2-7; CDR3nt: TGTGCCAGCAGTTACCCGGACAGGATCTACGAGCAGTACTTC; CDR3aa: CASSYPDRIYEQYF
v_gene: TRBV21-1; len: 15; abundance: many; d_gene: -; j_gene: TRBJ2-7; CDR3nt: TGTGCCAGCAGCAAAGGGACTAGCGGGGGGAAGGAGCAGTACTTC; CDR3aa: CASSKGTSGGKEQYF
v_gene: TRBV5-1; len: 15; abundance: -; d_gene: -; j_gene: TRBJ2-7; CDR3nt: TGCGCCAGCAGTGTCAGGCAGAGGTCCTACAATGAGCAGTACTTC; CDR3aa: CASSVRQRSYNEQYF
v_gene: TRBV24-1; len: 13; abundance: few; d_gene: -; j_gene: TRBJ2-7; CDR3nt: TGTGCCACCAGTGATTTTCGGAGTTACGAGCAGTACTTC; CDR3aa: CATSDFRSYEQYF
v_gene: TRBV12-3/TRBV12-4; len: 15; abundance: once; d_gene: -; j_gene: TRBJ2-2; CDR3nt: TGTGCCAGCAGTTTATCCGAGGCTAGGGCCGGGGAGCTGTTTTTT; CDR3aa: CASSLSEARAGELFF
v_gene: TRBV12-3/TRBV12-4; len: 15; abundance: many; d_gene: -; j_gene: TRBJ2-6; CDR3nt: TGTGCCAGCAGTTTTTGGGGGCTTGGGGCCAACGTCCTGACTTTC; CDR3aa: CASSFWGLGANVLTF
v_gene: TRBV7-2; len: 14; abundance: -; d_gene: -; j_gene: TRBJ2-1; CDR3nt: TGTGCCAGCAGGTCGGGGAGCTCCTACAATGAGCAGTTCTTC; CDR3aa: CASRSGSSYNEQFF
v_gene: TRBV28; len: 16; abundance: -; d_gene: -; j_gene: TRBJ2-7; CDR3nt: TGTGCCAGCAGTTCCCCTGTGGCAGGGAGGTCGCGGGAGCAGTACTTC; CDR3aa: CASSSPVAGRSREQYF
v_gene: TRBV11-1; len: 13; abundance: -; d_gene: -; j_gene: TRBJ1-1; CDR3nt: TGTGCCAGCAGCCAACAAGACTGGCCTGAAGCTTTCTTT; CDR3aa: CASSQQDWPEAFF
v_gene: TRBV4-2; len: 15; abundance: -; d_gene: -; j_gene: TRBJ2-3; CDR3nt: TGTGCCAGCAGCCAAAGAGCCCGGGGTGGAGATACGCAGTATTTT; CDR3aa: CASSQRARGGDTQYF
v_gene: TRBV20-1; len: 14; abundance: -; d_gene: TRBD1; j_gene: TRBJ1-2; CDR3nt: TGCAGTGCCCCAATCCTGGACAGGCACTATGGTTACACCTTC; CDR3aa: CSAPILDRHYGYTF
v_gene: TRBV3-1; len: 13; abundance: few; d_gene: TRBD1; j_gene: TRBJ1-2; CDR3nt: TGTGCCAGCAGCCCGGACAGGGGCTATGACTACACCTTC; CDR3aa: CASSPDRGYDYTF
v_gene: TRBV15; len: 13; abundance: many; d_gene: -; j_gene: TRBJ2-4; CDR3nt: TGTGCCACCAGCAGAGTAGGGTCGGGCATTCAGTACTTC; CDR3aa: CATSRVGSGIQYF
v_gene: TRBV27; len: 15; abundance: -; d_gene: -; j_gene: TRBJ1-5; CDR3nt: TGTGCCAGCAAGAGGGGAGGAGAGCCCCAGGGGCCCCAGCATTTT; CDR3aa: CASKRGGEPQGPQHF
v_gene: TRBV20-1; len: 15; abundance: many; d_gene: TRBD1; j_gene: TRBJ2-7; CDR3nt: TGCAGTGCTATGAAGTCCGGGACAGGGGTATCCGAGCAGTACTTC; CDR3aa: CSAMKSGTGVSEQYF
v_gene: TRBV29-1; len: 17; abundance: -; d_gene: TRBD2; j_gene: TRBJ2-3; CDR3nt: TGCAGCGTTGGGGAGGACAGGCTAGCGGGGGGCGGAGATACGCAGTATTTT; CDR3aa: CSVGEDRLAGGGDTQYF
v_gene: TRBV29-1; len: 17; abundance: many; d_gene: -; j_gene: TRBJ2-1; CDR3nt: TGCAGCGTTGAGCTCCGCCTGGCCGGGGGCTCCTACAATGAGCAGTTCTTC; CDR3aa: CSVELRLAGGSYNEQFF
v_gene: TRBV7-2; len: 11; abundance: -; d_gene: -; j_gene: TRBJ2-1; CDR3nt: TGTGCCAGCAGACTAATGGGTGAGCAGGACTTC; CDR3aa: CASRLMGEQDF
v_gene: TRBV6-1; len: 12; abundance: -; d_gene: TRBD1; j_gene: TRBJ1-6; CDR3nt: TGTGCCAGCGGGGACAGCAATTCACCCCTCCACTTT; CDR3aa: CASGDSNSPLHF
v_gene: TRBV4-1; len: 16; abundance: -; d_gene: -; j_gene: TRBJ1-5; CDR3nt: TGCGCCAGCAGCCAAAGTCAGGGTTTGAGCAATCAGCCCCAGCATTTT; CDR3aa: CASSQSQGLSNQPQHF